These 18 T cell receptor beta chains share one sample of origin, sequenced in a study of CD8+ T cells in alopecia areata. Sequencing templates came from extracted RNA that was reverse transcribed into cDNA. Method: immunoSEQ multiplex PCR; TCRdb's copy keeps in-frame clones and lacks some. The data show about 6,900 clones, with less than 75% seen just once and around 16% held by the top ten. Described treatment: oral pan-JAK inhibitor, 5-10 mg twice daily. Punch biopsies of lesional scalp, plus peripheral blood, were taken from alopecia areata patients. The input for sequencing was skin, taken at week 4, from a patient treated with tofacitinib. The receptors derive from a human donor with alopecia areata.

The CDR3 bases are TGCGCCAGCAGCTTTGGGGAAACAGATACGCAGTATTTT. It encodes CASSFGETDTQYF. The rearrangement uses TRBV5-1 and TRBJ2-3; no clear D. This CDR3 is 13 amino acids long. CDR1 and CDR2 (germline): SGHRS, YFSETQ. Trimming pared 2 bases from V and 3 bases from J, leaving 7 bases between.

The chain combines TRBV7-9 with TRBJ2-7; unclear D gene. From germline, CDR1 is SEHNR and CDR2 FQNEAQ (reference sequence). The CDR3 is 14 amino acids. V dropped 5 bases and J dropped 3 bases, with 14 bases sitting between them. CDR3 bases: TGTGCCAGCAGCCCCGAACCCAGAATCTACGAGCAGTACTTC. It is translated as CASSPEPRIYEQYF.

This clone appeared once. The chain combines TRBV19 with TRBJ1-2; D might be TRBD1 (5 bases). There are 14 residues in the CDR3. V lost 4 bases, J lost 7 bases, and 16 bases lay in between. Germline V gene data show CDR1 as LNHDA and CDR2 as SQIVND (reference sequence). The CDR3 protein is CASSKGDALGGYTF. CDR3 nucleotide sequence: TGTGCCAGTAGTAAAGGGGACGCCCTCGGTGGCTACACCTTC.

The chain combines TRBV2 with TRBJ2-7, with 7 bases that match TRBD1. This CDR3 region has 16 residues. In germline, CDR1 is SNHLY, CDR2 FYNNEI. The J segment lost 3 bases and the V segment lost 5 bases, leaving 13 bases of the junction unmatched. CDR3 bases: TGTGCCAGCAGTAGAGGGTCGACAGGGTACTTCTACGAGCAGTACTTC. It yields the protein CASSRGSTGYFYEQYF. Together with reference TRBV2 and TRBJ2-7, the CDR3 gives the full variable domain: EPEVTQTPSHQVTQMGQEVILRCVPISNHLYFYWYRQILGQKVEFLVSFYNNEISEKSEIFDDQFSVERPDGSNFTLKIRSTKLEDSAMYFCASSRGSTGYFYEQYFGPGTRLTVT.

In regard to this clone: The junction departs from the called germline gene at one end, perhaps through a read error. V gene TRBV7-7 combines with J gene TRBJ2-3; 8 bases agree with TRBD2. This CDR3 spans 16 amino acids. From germline, CDR1 is SSHAT and CDR2 FNYEAQ (reference sequence). CDR3 coding DNA: TGTGCTAGCAGCTTAGCGCCGGGGGGGGCCACAGATACGCAGTATTTT. Translating it yields CASSLAPGGATDTQYF.

This clone was detected only a few times. Here the CDR3 reads CASSEAGTQYF. For the CDR3, the DNA is TGTGCCAGCAGTGAAGCAGGGACGCAGTATTTT. V usage is TRBV2 and J usage is TRBJ2-3; D is unclear. V lost 0 bases and J 9 bases, leaving 4 bases between the germline ends. There are 11 residues in the CDR3. CDR1 is SNHLY and CDR2 is FYNNEI in the germline V gene.

This clone was seen only a few times. A junction boundary mismatches the germline segment, possibly from a read error. Additional DNA sequences in this sample encode the identical CDR3. V usage is TRBV5-1 and J usage is TRBJ2-7; 9 nucleotides match TRBD1. Germline V gene data show CDR1 as SGHRS and CDR2 as YFSETQ. This CDR3 contains 16 residues. In DNA form, the CDR3 reads TGTGCCAGCAGCGAAGGGGGGACAGGGATGATTTACGAGCAGTACTTC. It specifies CASSEGGTGMIYEQYF.

J is TRBJ1-1 and V is TRBV18, with TRBD1 as a possible D gene (6 bases). Germline lookup yields CDR1 KGHSH and CDR2 LQKENI. Trimming removed 0 bases from V and 1 base from J, with 6 bases in between. The CDR3 covers 14 residues. The CDR3, as DNA: TGTGCCAGCTCACCACCGGGGGCGAACACTGAAGCTTTCTTT. It translates to CASSPPGANTEAFF.

The chain couples TRBV29-1 to TRBJ1-1, with D uncertain. The CDR3 runs 12 residues. Germline lookup yields CDR1 SQVTM and CDR2 ANQGSEA. V lost 4 bases and J 11 bases, leaving 17 bases between the germline ends. Here the CDR3 reads CSVGRDLDGAFF. The CDR3 DNA reads as TGCAGCGTTGGAAGGGATCTGGACGGGGCTTTCTTT.

The chain couples TRBV27 to TRBJ1-2; the D gene is possibly TRBD1 (5 bases). The CDR3 covers 14 residues. In germline, CDR1 is MNHEY, CDR2 SMNVEV (reference sequence). Trimming took off 0 bases at V and 5 bases at J, with 10 bases between the two ends. The chain's CDR3 is CASSLSAGGYGYTF. The CDR3 DNA follows: TGTGCCAGCAGTTTATCGGCGGGGGGGTATGGCTACACCTTC.

The J gene is TRBJ1-2, the V gene TRBV29-1; 7 positions agree with TRBD1. Germline V gives CDR1 SQVTM, CDR2 ANQGSEA. With 8 bases clipped from V and 3 bases from J, the junction kept 9 bases outside the gene matches. The CDR3 is 13 amino acids. The CDR3 DNA is TGCAGCACCAGGGGGTTTCGGGACTATGGCTACACCTTC. It yields the protein CSTRGFRDYGYTF. Drawing the rest from reference TRBV29-1 and TRBJ1-2, the complete variable domain is SAVISQKPSRDICQRGTSLTIQCQVDSQVTMMFWYRQQPGQSLTLIATANQGSEATYESGFVIDKFPISRPNLTFSTLTVSNMSPEDSSIYLCSTRGFRDYGYTFGSGTRLTVV.

CDR3: CASSSIIGTNQPQHF. CDR3 DNA: TGTGCCAGCTCATCTATCATCGGGACTAATCAGCCCCAGCATTTT. V is TRBV18 and J is TRBJ1-5, with a tentative D call TRBD1 (5 bases). The CDR3 extends over 15 amino acids. V was clipped by 5 bases and J by 4 bases, with 15 bases between them. Germline lookup yields CDR1 KGHSH and CDR2 LQKENI.

The chain has TRBV30 and TRBJ1-2; TRBD1 is a possible D gene (6 bases). The CDR3 has 13 residues. The germline gives CDR1 GTSNPN, CDR2 SVGIG (reference sequence). Trimming took off 4 bases at V and 7 bases at J, with 16 bases between the two ends. CDR3 residues: CAWTNQGIRGYTF. For the CDR3, the DNA is TGTGCCTGGACAAATCAGGGGATCCGTGGCTACACCTTC.

The genes are TRBV29-1 and TRBJ2-7; tentative D call: TRBD1 (6 bases). With 6 bases removed from V and 2 bases from J, the gap between germline ends came to 11 bases. Germline-derived CDR1 and CDR2 are SQVTM and ANQGSEA. The CDR3 length is 12 residues. DNA of the CDR3: TGCAGCGTGGGGACATCCACCTACGAGCAGTACTTC. Residues: CSVGTSTYEQYF.

The chain links TRBV6-1 to TRBJ2-7; D remains ambiguous. The V and J ends lost 6 bases and 4 bases respectively, with 10 bases between them. The CDR3 runs to 12 residues. Germline loops: CDR1 MNHNS, CDR2 SASEGT. The CDR3: CASSAPNYEQYF. The CDR3 DNA is TGTGCCAGCAGCGCCCCCAATTACGAGCAGTACTTC.

The gene calls are TRBV4-3 and TRBJ1-2; 8 bases are shared with TRBD1. V lost 6 bases and J lost 3; bases outside the gene matches: 6. The CDR3 totals 14 residues. The germline V gene encodes CDR1 LGHNA and CDR2 YSLEER. The CDR3 here is CASRIQGGDYGYTF. CDR3 nucleotide sequence: TGCGCCAGCAGGATACAGGGGGGGGACTATGGCTACACCTTC.

The V gene is TRBV7-3, the J gene TRBJ2-3; D may be TRBD2 (5 bases). Germline V gives CDR1 SGHTA, CDR2 FQGTGA. This CDR3 has 15 residues. Trimming left V 1 base short and J 7 bases short, with 15 bases between. The CDR3, as DNA: TGTGCCAGCAGCTTAAACGCGGGTGCGGGTAATACGCAGTATTTT. This gives the protein CASSLNAGAGNTQYF.

About this clone itself: At one end, the junction sequence differs from germline, possibly due to a read error. The chain carries TRBV29-1 and TRBJ1-3; D may be TRBD1 (5 bases). The germline gives CDR1 SQVTM, CDR2 ANQGSEA. The CDR3 extends over 16 amino acids. DNA for the CDR3: TGCAGCGTTAAAGACCGTCAGGGACGAGCTGGAAGCACCATATATTTT. It yields the protein CSVKDRQGRAGSTIYF.